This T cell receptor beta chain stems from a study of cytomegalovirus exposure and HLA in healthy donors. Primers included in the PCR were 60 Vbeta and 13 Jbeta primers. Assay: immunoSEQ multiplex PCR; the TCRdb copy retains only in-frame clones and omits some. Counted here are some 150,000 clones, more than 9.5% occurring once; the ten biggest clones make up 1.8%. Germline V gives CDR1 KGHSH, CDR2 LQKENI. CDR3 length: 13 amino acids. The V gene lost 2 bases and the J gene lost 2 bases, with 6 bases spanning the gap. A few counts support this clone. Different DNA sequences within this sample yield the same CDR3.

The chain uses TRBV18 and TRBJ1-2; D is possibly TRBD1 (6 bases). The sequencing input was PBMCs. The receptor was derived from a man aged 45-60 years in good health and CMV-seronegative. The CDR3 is CASSPGGNYGYTF. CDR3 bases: TGTGCCAGCTCACCAGGGGGCAACTATGGCTACACCTTC. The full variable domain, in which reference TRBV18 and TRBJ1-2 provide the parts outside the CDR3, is NAGVMQNPRHLVRRRGQEARLRCSPMKGHSHVYWYRQLPEEGLKFMVYLQKENIIDESGMPKERFSAEFPKEGPSILRIQQVVRGDSAAYFCASSPGGNYGYTFGSGTRLTVV.